This T cell receptor beta chain was identified in a study of blood T cells in healthy people across ages. This clonotype has a count of ten or more. Through a sample-barcoded 5' primer and a J-beta primer mix, a second PCR was run for roughly 7 to 11 cycles. TCRdb re-derived calls from the 5' RACE reads in MiXCR, one entry per CDR3 protein. The sample has 870,000 or so distinct CDR3 sequences; more than 25% are singletons. The J segment lost 1 base and the V segment lost 2 bases, leaving 4 bases of the junction unmatched. Germline CDR1 is SGDLS and CDR2 is YYNGEE. The length of the CDR3 is 15 residues.

Sequencing input: blood. This clonotype was obtained from a woman aged 80 or over in good health. The rearrangement uses TRBV9 and TRBJ1-1; the match to TRBD1 covers 8 bases. The CDR3 protein is CASSVGDRQNTEAFF. The CDR3 DNA reads as TGTGCCAGCAGCGTGGGGGACAGGCAGAACACTGAAGCTTTCTTT.